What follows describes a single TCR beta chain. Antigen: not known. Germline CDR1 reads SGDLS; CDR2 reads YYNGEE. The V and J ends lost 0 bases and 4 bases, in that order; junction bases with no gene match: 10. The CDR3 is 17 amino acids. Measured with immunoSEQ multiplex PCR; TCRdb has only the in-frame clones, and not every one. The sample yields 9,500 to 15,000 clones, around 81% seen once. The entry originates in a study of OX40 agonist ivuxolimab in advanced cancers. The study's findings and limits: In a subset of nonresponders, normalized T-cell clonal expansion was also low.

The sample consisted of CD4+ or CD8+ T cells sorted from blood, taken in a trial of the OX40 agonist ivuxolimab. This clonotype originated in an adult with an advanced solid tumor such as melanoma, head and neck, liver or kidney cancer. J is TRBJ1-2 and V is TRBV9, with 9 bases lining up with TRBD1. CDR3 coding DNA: TGTGCCAGCAGCGTAGGGGGGTCCGGGACAGGGATCTATGGCTACACCTTC. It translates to CASSVGGSGTGIYGYTF. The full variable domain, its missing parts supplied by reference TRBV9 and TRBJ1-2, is DSGVTQTPKHLITATGQRVTLRCSPRSGDLSVYWYQQSLDQGLQFLIQYYNGEERAKGNILERFSAQQFPDLHSELNLSSLELGDSALYFCASSVGGSGTGIYGYTFGSGTRLTVV.